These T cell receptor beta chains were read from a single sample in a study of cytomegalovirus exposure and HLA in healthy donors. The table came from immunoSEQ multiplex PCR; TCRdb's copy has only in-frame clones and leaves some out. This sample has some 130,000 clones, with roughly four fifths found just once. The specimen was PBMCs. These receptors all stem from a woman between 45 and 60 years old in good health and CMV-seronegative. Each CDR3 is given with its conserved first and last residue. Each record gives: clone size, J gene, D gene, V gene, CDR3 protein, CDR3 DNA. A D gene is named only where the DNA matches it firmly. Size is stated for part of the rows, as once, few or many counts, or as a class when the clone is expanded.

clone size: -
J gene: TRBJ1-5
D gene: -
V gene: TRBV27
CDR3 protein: CASSHRGNQPQHF
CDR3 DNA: TGTGCCAGCAGCCACAGGGGCAATCAGCCCCAGCATTTT

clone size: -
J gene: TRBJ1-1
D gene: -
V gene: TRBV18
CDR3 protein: CASSPIRLNTEAFF
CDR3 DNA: TGTGCCAGCTCACCAATCAGGCTGAACACTGAAGCTTTCTTT

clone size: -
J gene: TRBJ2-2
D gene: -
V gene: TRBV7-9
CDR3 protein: CASRPGGSAGELFF
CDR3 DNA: TGTGCCAGCAGACCAGGGGGGTCGGCCGGGGAGCTGTTTTTT

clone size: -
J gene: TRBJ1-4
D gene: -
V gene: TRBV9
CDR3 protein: CASSVDLPGTNEKLFF
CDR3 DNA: TGTGCCAGCAGCGTTGACCTGCCGGGAACTAATGAAAAACTGTTTTTT

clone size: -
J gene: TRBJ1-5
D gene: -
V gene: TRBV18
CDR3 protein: CASSPGQAAQNF
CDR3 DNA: TGTGCCAGCTCACCGGGACAAGCGGCCCAGAATTTT

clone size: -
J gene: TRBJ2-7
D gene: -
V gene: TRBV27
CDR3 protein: CASSLGGYEQYF
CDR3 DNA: TGTGCCAGCAGTCTCGGGGGTTACGAGCAGTACTTC

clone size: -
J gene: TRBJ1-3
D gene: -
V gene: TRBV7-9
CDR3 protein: CASSLSRGSEGNTIYF
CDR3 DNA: TGTGCCAGCAGCTTAAGCCGCGGTTCTGAGGGAAACACCATATATTTT

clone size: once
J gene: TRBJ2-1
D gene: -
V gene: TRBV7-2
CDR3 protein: CASNSRGNNEQFF
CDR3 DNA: TGTGCCAGCAACTCCAGGGGCAACAATGAGCAGTTCTTC

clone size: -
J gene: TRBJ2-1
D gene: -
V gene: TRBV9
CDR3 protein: CASSVVQVYNEQFF
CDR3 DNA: TGTGCCAGCAGCGTAGTACAGGTCTATAATGAGCAGTTCTTC

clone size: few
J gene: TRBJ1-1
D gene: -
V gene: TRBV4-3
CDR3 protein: CASSQESGWAFF
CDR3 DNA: TGCGCCAGCAGCCAAGAATCGGGGTGGGCTTTCTTT

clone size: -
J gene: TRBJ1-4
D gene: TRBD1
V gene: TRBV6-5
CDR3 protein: CASSPGQGYEKLFF
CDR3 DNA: TGTGCCAGCAGCCCCGGACAGGGCTATGAAAAACTGTTTTTT

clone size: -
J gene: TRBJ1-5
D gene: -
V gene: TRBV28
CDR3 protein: CASSFTARGQPQHF
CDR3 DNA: TGTGCCAGCAGTTTTACGGCTCGGGGTCAGCCCCAGCATTTT

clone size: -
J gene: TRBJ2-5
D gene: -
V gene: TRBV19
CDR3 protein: CASSNPLGGETQYF
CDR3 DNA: TGTGCCAGTAGTAACCCCCTGGGGGGAGAGACCCAGTACTTC

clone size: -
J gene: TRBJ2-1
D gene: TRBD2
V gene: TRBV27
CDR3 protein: CASTGLAGANEQFF
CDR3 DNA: TGTGCCAGCACTGGACTAGCGGGGGCTAATGAGCAGTTCTTC

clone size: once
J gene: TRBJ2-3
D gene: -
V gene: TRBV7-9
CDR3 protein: CASSLNRVTTDTQYF
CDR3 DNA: TGTGCCAGCAGCTTAAACAGGGTTACCACAGATACGCAGTATTTT

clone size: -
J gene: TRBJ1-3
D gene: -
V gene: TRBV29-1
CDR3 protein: CSVLDGAGNTIYF
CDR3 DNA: TGCAGCGTCTTGGACGGGGCTGGAAACACCATATATTTT

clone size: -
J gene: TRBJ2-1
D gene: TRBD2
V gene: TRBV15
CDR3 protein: CATSRATSGDYNEQFF
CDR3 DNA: TGTGCCACCAGCAGAGCGACTAGCGGGGACTACAATGAGCAGTTCTTC

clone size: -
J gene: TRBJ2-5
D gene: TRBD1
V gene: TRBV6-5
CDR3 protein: CASGTGETQYF
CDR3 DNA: TGTGCCAGCGGGACAGGAGAGACCCAGTACTTC

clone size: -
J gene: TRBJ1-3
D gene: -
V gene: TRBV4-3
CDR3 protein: CASSQDRDSLSGNTIYF
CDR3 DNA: TGCGCCAGCAGCCAAGATCGAGACAGCCTCTCTGGAAACACCATATATTTT

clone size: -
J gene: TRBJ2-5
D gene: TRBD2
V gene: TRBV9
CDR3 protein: CASSPYSGAGETQYF
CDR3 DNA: TGTGCCAGCAGCCCCTACAGCGGGGCTGGGGAGACCCAGTACTTC